Following are 15 T cell receptor beta chains from one sample sequenced in a study of blood T cell repertoires in COVID-19. Clones were sequenced by immunoSEQ multiplex PCR, and TCRdb holds only the in-frame ones, with some missing. The repertoire consists of 210,000 or so clones, with 88% occurring once and the leading ten covering 1.5%. Sequenced: peripheral blood. Every receptor here comes from a man younger than 35 with active or convalescent COVID-19.

The rearrangement links TRBV5-1 to TRBJ2-7; D is perhaps TRBD2 (6 bases). Trimming pared 3 bases from V and 4 bases from J, leaving 11 bases between. CDR1 and CDR2 (germline): SGHRS, YFSETQ. The CDR3 is made up of 13 amino acids. CDR3 bases: TGCGCCAGCAGCTATGGCGGGACTTACGAGCAGTACTTC. This gives the protein CASSYGGTYEQYF.

The genes are TRBV19 and TRBJ1-4, with D possibly matching TRBD1 (5 bases). Germline CDR1 reads LNHDA; CDR2 reads SQIVND (reference sequence). Trimming took 3 bases from V and 7 from J, leaving 12 bases between them. This CDR3 is built from 14 residues. The CDR3 is CASSIRAFGEKLFF. The CDR3 DNA reads as TGTGCCAGTAGTATCAGGGCTTTCGGTGAAAAACTGTTTTTT.

This chain connects TRBV28 to TRBJ2-7; tentative D call: TRBD2 (7 bases). The CDR3 is 13 residues long. Trimming took off 6 bases at V and 4 bases at J, with 13 bases between the two ends. Germline assignment: CDR1 MDHEN and CDR2 SYDVKM. The CDR3 spells CASRGGALYEQYF. As DNA, the CDR3 is TGTGCCAGCAGGGGGGGGGCTTTGTACGAGCAGTACTTC.

V is TRBV7-2 and J is TRBJ1-1; tentatively, D is TRBD1 (5 bases). The CDR3 spans 13 residues. Germline V gene sequence: CDR1 SGHTA, CDR2 FQGNSA. With 5 bases removed from V and 10 bases from J, the gap between germline ends came to 17 bases. The CDR3 reads CASSIRQSGVAFF. In nucleotides, the CDR3 is TGTGCCAGCAGCATAAGACAGTCCGGAGTAGCTTTCTTT.

The chain joins TRBV5-5 to TRBJ2-2; 9 bases are a match to TRBD2. The J segment lost 3 bases and the V segment lost 2 bases, leaving 2 bases of the junction unmatched. The germline CDR1 and CDR2 sequences are SGHKS and YYEKEE (reference sequence). This CDR3 has 15 residues. In DNA form, the CDR3 reads TGTGCCAGCAGCTTTGGCGGGAGGGACACCGGGGAGCTGTTTTTT. Translating gives CASSFGGRDTGELFF.

The rearrangement joins TRBV15 to TRBJ1-1; perhaps TRBD1 as D (6 bases). Germline CDR1 reads LNHNV; CDR2 reads YYDKDF (reference sequence). The ends were cut back, 0 bases at V and 6 bases at J, with 14 bases in the middle. This CDR3 comprises 15 residues. The CDR3 DNA follows: TGTGCCACCAGCAGAGATCTTTGGGGGCGAGCTGAAGCTTTCTTT. It encodes CATSRDLWGRAEAFF.

CDR3 sequence (DNA): TGTGCCAGCAGCCCATTGACAGGAGGCAATTCACCCCTCCACTTT. Translating it yields CASSPLTGGNSPLHF. The J gene is TRBJ1-6, the V gene TRBV6-5; D possibly corresponds to TRBD1 (6 bases). This CDR3 is built from 15 residues. Germline CDR1 reads MNHEY; CDR2 reads SVGAGI. V lost 6 bases, J lost 7 bases, and 16 bases lay in between.

J is TRBJ1-1 and V is TRBV30, with a weak D call TRBD1 (5 bases). CDR3 size: 12 residues. Germline CDR1 GTSNPN, CDR2 SVGIG (reference sequence). V was shortened by 3 bases and J by 4 bases, with 9 bases between the two germline ends. The CDR3 nucleotides read TGTGCCTGGAGCCTCGGGGGCACTGAAGCTTTCTTT. As protein: CAWSLGGTEAFF.

V and J are TRBV12-1 and TRBJ1-5. TRBV12-1 is shown as a pseudogene. This CDR3 spans 15 amino acids. CDR3 sequence: CASLFAPDCNQPQHF. CDR3 in DNA: TGTGCCAGCCTATTTGCTCCCGACTGCAATCAGCCCCAGCATTTT.

Points on this clone: This sample includes further DNA sequences coding for the same CDR3. The CDR3 DNA follows: TGTGCCAGTAGTATAGACAGGGGAAACTATGGCTACACCTTC. Amino acids: CASSIDRGNYGYTF. The genes are TRBV19 and TRBJ1-2; a possible D gene is TRBD1 (6 bases). CDR1 is LNHDA and CDR2 is SQIVND in the germline V gene (reference sequence). V gave up 0 bases and J gave up 2 bases, with 7 bases separating them. CDR3 size: 14 residues.

For the CDR3, the DNA is TGCGCCAGCGGACATTCCAGGGAGGGGATAAAGAGCGGGGAGCTGTTTTTT. This sequence encodes CASGHSREGIKSGELFF. The chain joins TRBV5-1 to TRBJ2-2; 7 bases align to TRBD2. Trimming removed 7 bases from V and 7 bases from J; junction bases left unmatched: 19. The CDR3 length is 17 residues. Germline CDR1 and CDR2: SGHRS and YFSETQ. Based on the CDR3 plus reference TRBV5-1 and TRBJ2-2, the full variable domain is KAGVTQTPRYLIKTRGQQVTLSCSPISGHRSVSWYQQTPGQGLQFLFEYFSETQRNKGNFPGRFSGRQFSNSRSEMNVSTLELGDSALYLCASGHSREGIKSGELFFGEGSRLTVL.

The chain uses TRBV7-8 and TRBJ2-3, with 8 bases fitting TRBD2. Per germline, CDR1 SGHVS and CDR2 FQNEAQ. Unmatched junction bases numbered 7, after V lost 5 bases and J lost 0 bases. This CDR3 has 16 residues. This CDR3 reads CASSPQTSGSTDTQYF. The CDR3 nucleotides are TGTGCCAGCAGCCCGCAAACTAGCGGAAGCACAGATACGCAGTATTTT.

The genes are TRBV5-8 and TRBJ2-7; D may be TRBD2 (6 bases). V was shortened by 6 bases and J by 9 bases, with 16 bases between the two germline ends. Germline CDR1 and CDR2: SGHTS and YDEGEE. The CDR3 is 12 residues long. The CDR3 region is CASNVGTLRQYF. CDR3 DNA: TGTGCCAGCAACGTCGGGACTCTCAGGCAGTACTTC.

This clone is a singleton in its sample. This chain uses TRBV5-6 with TRBJ2-7, with 11 bases fitting TRBD2. The CDR3 is made up of 17 amino acids. CDR1 is SGHDT, CDR2 YYEEEE, per germline. Losses at the gene ends were 3 bases for V and 2 bases for J; bases not matched to a gene: 10. The CDR3 loop reads CASSSGLAARGAYEQYF. CDR3 DNA: TGTGCCAGCAGCTCGGGACTAGCGGCCAGAGGGGCCTACGAGCAGTACTTC.

The genes are TRBV29-1 and TRBJ1-2, with 10 nucleotides matching TRBD1. J was trimmed by 7 bases and V by 2 bases; bases with no gene match: 7. The CDR3 sequence is 14 residues long. The germline V gene has CDR1 SQVTM and CDR2 ANQGSEA. The CDR3 reads CSVEMGQGTTGYTF. The CDR3 nucleotides read TGCAGCGTTGAAATGGGACAGGGGACCACTGGCTACACCTTC.